This TCR beta chain appears in the sequencing data of a study of blood T cell repertoires in COVID-19 (dated by TCRdb to the early 2020s). Notes on the research overall: Collaborator samples came from the United States, Italy and Spain and covered acute and convalescent phases of COVID-19. The material from the prospective study consisted of cDNA or gDNA derived from T cells, B-cell-depleted T cells, or PBMCs. The dataset comprised deeply sampled blood TCRbeta repertoires from subjects exposed to, actively infected with, or recovered from COVID-19. The repertoires were released in a freely available public database intended as a resource for research on the immune response to SARS-CoV-2. The samples were drawn from the first 160 participants of the ongoing ImmuneRACE study and from roughly 1,300 subjects provided by 6 global collaborators. Nearly every sample came with metadata listing a de-identified subject ID, COVID-19 status, age in years and sex. HLA class I and class II types, where available, came from metadata supplied by the sample provider rather than from assay-based typing.

Each collaborating institution followed its own protocols to collect whole blood in K2EDTA tubes. For TCRbeta analysis, collaborators shipped samples in one of three forms: frozen whole blood, isolated PBMCs, or DNA extracted from either of those sample types. With regard to this clone: Its target antigen remains unknown. Within one base of it there is no much larger clone, and no base qualities were kept.

TCRbeta CDR3 regions were amplified from genomic DNA by means of the immunoSEQ Assay, a bias-controlled multiplex PCR. As for the original processing: The number of nucleated cells in each sample was estimated from the amplification of reference gene primers within the assay. To quantify the absolute abundance of each unique TCRbeta CDR3 rearrangement, sequence reads were collapsed and filtered. For each sample, productive Simpson clonality was calculated as the square root of Simpson's diversity index over productive rearrangements. The source is immuneACCESS, and TCRdb retained only in-frame sequences with V and J called. Part of the clones is not carried over; for the studies checked, unresolved V genes explain less than half of this, and the remainder is unexplained. V and J calls and clone size come straight from that table; D and trimming were deduced from the DNA. The table for this sample lists about 200,000 clones; about 78% of them were counted only once. The biggest ten clones account for 5.5% to 7% of the sample.

Broader findings and caveats from the paper: Clinical and demographic metadata were provided uncurated, with the amount varying by source and participant.

CDR1 and CDR2 are drawn from the germline V gene (reference sequence): MNHEY, SMNVEV. CDR3 length: 14 amino acids, cysteine to phenylalanine. CDR3 DNA is the only sequence kept; it has 42 bases, read in frame from the first base. The V end gives up 0 bases and the J end 9 bases, leaving 5 bases in the junction not matched to a gene. This chain is built from TRBV27 and TRBJ2-1, with 7 middle bases fitting TRBD2. This TCR came from a woman between 65 and 79 years old with acute or convalescent COVID-19. The sequenced sample consisted of peripheral blood. The nucleotide sequence is given as TGTGCCAGCAGTTTATCTGGGGGGGTAGGTGAGCAGTTCTTC. This codes for CASSLSGGVGEQFF.